A selection of T cell receptor beta chains follows, all from one sample in a study of high-grade serous ovarian cancer treatment subgroups. Generated by immunoSEQ multiplex PCR, the TCRdb table keeps only in-frame clones and is missing some. The data contain about 18,000 clones, around 75% of them seen just once; the ten biggest clones take up around 6.4%. Sequenced sample: tumor tissue. The receptors shown here come from a human donor with high-grade serous ovarian cancer. Each CDR3 is given with its conserved first and last residue.

CDR3 protein: CASSKLAPPPTHEQFF
V gene: TRBV7-6
J gene: TRBJ2-1

CDR3 protein: CASSQGPSRSSHEQYF
V gene: TRBV4-1
J gene: TRBJ2-7

CDR3 protein: CASSFPGQGRVQFF
V gene: TRBV27
J gene: TRBJ2-1

CDR3 protein: CASSTAGTGILDYGYTF
V gene: TRBV5-8
J gene: TRBJ1-2

CDR3 protein: CASSSVGRGKLFF
V gene: TRBV6-6
J gene: TRBJ1-4

CDR3 protein: CASSRSDSTEAFF
V gene: TRBV18
J gene: TRBJ1-1

CDR3 protein: CSVRENTEAFF
V gene: TRBV29-1
J gene: TRBJ1-1

CDR3 protein: CASRLTSGRSHEQFF
V gene: TRBV11-2
J gene: TRBJ2-1

CDR3 protein: CASSFTGATEAFF
V gene: TRBV27
J gene: TRBJ1-1

CDR3 protein: CASSSYRDGMREQYF
V gene: TRBV7-2
J gene: TRBJ2-7

CDR3 protein: CASSRGSMNTEAFF
V gene: TRBV7-2
J gene: TRBJ1-1

CDR3 protein: CAWSAAASGANVLTF
V gene: TRBV30
J gene: TRBJ2-6

CDR3 protein: CASSLAPTPGSNEQFF
V gene: TRBV5-1
J gene: TRBJ2-1

CDR3 protein: CASSEGTAQETQYF
V gene: TRBV6-1
J gene: TRBJ2-5

CDR3 protein: CASSFRGGTDTQYF
V gene: TRBV5-4
J gene: TRBJ2-3

CDR3 protein: CASSWTGSANEQFF
V gene: TRBV6-5
J gene: TRBJ2-1

CDR3 protein: CASSTQGFQETQYF
V gene: TRBV19
J gene: TRBJ2-5

CDR3 protein: CASSQDQTRARYEQFF
V gene: TRBV4-3
J gene: TRBJ2-1

CDR3 protein: CASERSNTGELFF
V gene: TRBV6-5
J gene: TRBJ2-2

CDR3 protein: CASSQQDSNQPQHF
V gene: TRBV6-6
J gene: TRBJ1-5

CDR3 protein: CASSRAGGIDEQFF
V gene: TRBV30
J gene: TRBJ2-1

CDR3 protein: CASSQAHGAGNTIYF
V gene: TRBV4-3
J gene: TRBJ1-3

CDR3 protein: CASSSDGGEKLFF
V gene: TRBV7-9
J gene: TRBJ1-4

CDR3 protein: CASSLGRQVGSDTQYF
V gene: TRBV11-3
J gene: TRBJ2-3

CDR3 protein: CASSLETQGTKNIQYF
V gene: TRBV7-8
J gene: TRBJ2-4

CDR3 protein: CASSLNPDPREGEQYF
V gene: TRBV7-3
J gene: TRBJ2-7